Listed below are T cell receptor beta chains from one sample, sequenced in a study of blood T cell repertoires in COVID-19. Clones were read by immunoSEQ multiplex PCR, and TCRdb kept only the in-frame ones, dropping some. The repertoire has about 220,000 clones, around 84% of them found once; the top ten carry 4.5% to 6%. Sequencing was done on a sample of peripheral blood. These receptors were collected from a woman aged 55-75 years who had recovered from COVID-19. Both conserved end residues are part of each CDR3. A D gene is named only where the DNA matches it firmly. The size of a clone is reported for some rows only, either as once, few or many, or as a class for expanded clones.

d_gene	j_gene	v_gene	abundance	CDR3aa	CDR3nt
TRBD1	TRBJ1-2	TRBV9	many	CASSVRDRFNYGYTF	TGTGCCAGCAGCGTAAGGGACAGATTTAACTATGGCTACACCTTC
.	TRBJ1-5	TRBV3-1/TRBV3-2	once	CASSQDRNQPQHF	TGTGCCAGCAGCCAGGACAGAAATCAGCCCCAGCATTTT
.	TRBJ1-3	TRBV2	.	CASSGQISGNTIYF	TGTGCCAGCAGTGGCCAGATCTCTGGAAACACCATATATTTT
TRBD1	TRBJ1-1	TRBV18	.	CASSPRTGEAFF	TGTGCCAGCTCACCAAGGACAGGGGAAGCTTTCTTT
.	TRBJ1-1	TRBV20-1	.	CSASFLGAIMNTEAFF	TGCAGTGCTAGTTTTTTGGGGGCAATAATGAACACTGAAGCTTTCTTT
.	TRBJ1-1	TRBV5-4	many	CASSQRGSWYNTEAFF	TGTGCCAGCAGCCAGCGGGGGAGTTGGTATAACACTGAAGCTTTCTTT
TRBD1	TRBJ1-1	TRBV5-1	.	CASSLGQGGEAFF	TGCGCCAGCAGCTTGGGACAGGGTGGAGAAGCTTTCTTT
.	TRBJ2-3	TRBV15	.	CATSRGGDSDTQYF	TGTGCCACCAGCAGAGGTGGGGACTCAGATACGCAGTATTTT
.	TRBJ1-2	TRBV5-4	.	CASRAGTGPGYTF	TGTGCCAGCAGAGCCGGGACTGGCCCTGGCTACACCTTC
.	TRBJ2-4	TRBV5-8	.	CASSLRGGDIQYF	TGTGCCAGCAGCTTGCGAGGGGGGGACATTCAGTACTTC
TRBD1	TRBJ1-5	TRBV2	few	CASSVLGQYNQPQHF	TGTGCCAGCAGTGTATTGGGACAGTACAATCAGCCCCAGCATTTT
TRBD1	TRBJ1-6	TRBV10-2	.	CASSDKGQGGDSPLHF	TGCGCCAGCAGTGACAAAGGACAGGGGGGTGATTCACCCCTCCACTTT
.	TRBJ2-5	TRBV18	.	CASSPTSQETQYF	TGTGCCAGCTCACCCACTAGTCAAGAGACCCAGTACTTC
.	TRBJ2-7	TRBV5-6	.	CASSPGVGSYEQYF	TGTGCCAGCAGTCCCGGGGTGGGCAGTTACGAGCAGTACTTC
TRBD2	TRBJ2-3	TRBV30	.	CAGRPGLAGVTQYF	TGTGCCGGTAGACCGGGACTAGCGGGGGTGACGCAGTATTTT
.	TRBJ2-7	TRBV5-4	once	CASSLALSYEQYF	TGTGCCAGCAGCCTGGCCCTCTCCTACGAGCAGTACTTC
.	TRBJ2-5	TRBV19	.	CASSTSWAQQETQYF	TGTGCCAGTAGTACCTCTTGGGCGCAGCAAGAGACCCAGTACTTC
.	TRBJ1-2	TRBV18	.	CASSPGYNSRRGLNYGYTF	TGTGCCAGCTCACCAGGTTATAATTCTAGGCGGGGGTTAAACTATGGCTACACCTTC
TRBD2	TRBJ2-1	TRBV19	few	CASSPLAGGLNEQFF	TGTGCCAGTAGCCCACTAGCGGGGGGCCTCAATGAGCAGTTCTTC
.	TRBJ2-7	TRBV18	.	CASSPPPPRSEQYF	TGTGCCAGCTCACCACCGCCTCCTCGCAGCGAGCAGTACTTC
.	TRBJ2-5	TRBV2	.	CASTGGETQYF	TGTGCCAGCACCGGGGGAGAGACCCAGTACTTC
TRBD1	TRBJ1-2	TRBV2	.	CASSVQGPEYGYTF	TGTGCCAGCAGTGTACAGGGGCCAGAATATGGCTACACCTTC
.	TRBJ1-4	TRBV19	.	CASKKQGPNEKLFF	TGTGCCAGTAAAAAGCAGGGGCCTAATGAAAAACTGTTTTTT
.	TRBJ2-7	TRBV2	.	CASMATSINEQYF	TGTGCCAGCATGGCGACTAGTATTAACGAGCAGTACTTC
.	TRBJ2-5	TRBV11-2	.	CASSPNPGDSEETQYF	TGTGCCAGCAGCCCTAACCCGGGGGACAGTGAAGAGACCCAGTACTTC
.	TRBJ1-2	TRBV6-5	.	CASSYSIQGGYGYTF	TGTGCCAGCAGTTACTCGATTCAGGGAGGATATGGCTACACCTTC
TRBD2	TRBJ2-7	TRBV7-2	.	CASSSGEGLYEQYF	TGTGCCAGCAGCTCCGGGGAGGGCCTCTACGAGCAGTACTTC
.	TRBJ2-5	TRBV2	few	CASSEDGETQYF	TGTGCCAGCAGTGAAGACGGGGAGACCCAGTACTTC
.	TRBJ1-1	TRBV6-2/TRBV6-3	.	CASSYSNPMWRMNTEAFF	TGTGCCAGCAGTTATTCAAACCCGATGTGGAGAATGAACACTGAAGCTTTCTTT
.	TRBJ2-2	TRBV7-3	few	CASSLGGSTGELFF	TGTGCCAGCAGCTTAGGGGGGTCCACCGGGGAGCTGTTTTTT
TRBD1	TRBJ1-1	TRBV5-1	.	CASSPRTGPNTEAFF	TGCGCCAGCAGCCCAAGGACAGGGCCCAACACTGAAGCTTTCTTT
.	TRBJ2-2	TRBV11-2	.	CASSPATGLSGELFF	TGTGCCAGCAGCCCAGCCACAGGTCTCTCCGGGGAGCTGTTTTTT
.	TRBJ2-7	TRBV6-5	.	CASSYSWGGAEQYF	TGTGCCAGCAGTTACTCGTGGGGGGGCGCTGAGCAGTACTTC
.	TRBJ1-1	TRBV7-3	.	CASSPNSYTEAFF	TGTGCCAGCAGCCCGAACTCTTACACTGAAGCTTTCTTT
TRBD1	TRBJ1-2	TRBV4-3	.	CASSQTGATSYGYTF	TGCGCCAGCAGCCAGACAGGGGCTACATCCTATGGCTACACCTTC
.	TRBJ1-5	TRBV5-5	few	CASSLVVGPGQPQHF	TGTGCCAGCAGCTTGGTAGTCGGACCAGGGCAGCCCCAGCATTTT
.	TRBJ1-1	TRBV19	.	CASSAYGGKGTEAFF	TGTGCCAGTAGTGCTTACGGGGGAAAGGGCACTGAAGCTTTCTTT
.	TRBJ2-5	TRBV6-6	.	CASSYSERGTQYF	TGTGCCAGCAGTTACTCGGAAAGAGGGACCCAGTACTTC
TRBD1	TRBJ1-2	TRBV4-3	.	CASSLEGGRNYGYTF	TGCGCCAGCAGCCTGGAAGGGGGCAGAAACTATGGCTACACCTTC
TRBD1	TRBJ1-4	TRBV4-1	.	CASSQDRTGVEKLFF	TGCGCCAGCAGCCAAGATCGGACAGGGGTTGAAAAACTGTTTTTT
.	TRBJ2-3	TRBV19	.	CASSRGPLRSTDTQYF	TGTGCCAGTAGTAGGGGCCCCCTGCGTAGCACAGATACGCAGTATTTT
.	TRBJ1-1	TRBV27	.	CASSLNRDTEAFF	TGTGCCAGCAGTCTCAACAGGGACACTGAAGCTTTCTTT
TRBD2	TRBJ2-5	TRBV7-2	.	CASSSAGGRRETQYF	TGTGCCAGCAGCTCAGCGGGGGGGCGGAGAGAGACCCAGTACTTC
TRBD2	TRBJ2-5	TRBV5-1	.	CASSFSLAGQETQYF	TGCGCCAGCAGCTTTTCACTAGCGGGCCAAGAGACCCAGTACTTC
.	TRBJ2-3	TRBV6-1	.	CASSEGGEDTQYF	TGTGCCAGCAGTGAGGGGGGAGAAGATACGCAGTATTTT
.	TRBJ2-1	TRBV20-1	few	CSGEQYNEQFF	TGCAGCGGGGAACAATACAATGAGCAGTTCTTC
.	TRBJ1-5	TRBV11-3	.	CASSLGREGDQPQHF	TGTGCCAGCAGCTTAGGCAGGGAGGGGGATCAGCCCCAGCATTTT
TRBD1	TRBJ1-1	TRBV2	few	CASEWTGNTEAFF	TGTGCCAGCGAGTGGACAGGGAACACTGAAGCTTTCTTT
TRBD2	TRBJ2-7	TRBV2	.	CASSERGLANSYEQYF	TGTGCCAGCAGTGAACGAGGACTAGCGAACTCCTACGAGCAGTACTTC
.	TRBJ1-4	TRBV2	.	CASSEYRDKLFF	TGTGCCAGCAGTGAATACAGGGACAAACTGTTTTTT
.	TRBJ2-7	TRBV5-5	.	CASRLGISYEQYF	TGTGCCAGCAGACTAGGGATCTCCTACGAGCAGTACTTC
.	TRBJ2-5	TRBV30	.	CAWTRSETQYF	TGTGCCTGGACCCGGTCGGAGACCCAGTACTTC
TRBD1	TRBJ1-2	TRBV12-5	once	CASGLASRGLVGYTF	TGTGCTAGTGGTTTGGCCAGCAGGGGGCTGGTTGGCTACACCTTC
.	TRBJ2-2	TRBV15	.	CATSRARTGELFF	TGTGCCACCAGCAGAGCCCGGACCGGGGAGCTGTTTTTT
TRBD2	TRBJ2-5	TRBV4-1	.	CASSQAPFGGTQETQYF	TGCGCCAGCAGCCAAGCCCCTTTCGGGGGGACCCAAGAGACCCAGTACTTC
.	TRBJ2-2	TRBV11-2	.	CASGGVFNTGELFF	TGTGCCAGCGGCGGGGTATTCAACACCGGGGAGCTGTTTTTT
.	TRBJ2-3	TRBV5-1	once	CASSLDGAGDTQYF	TGCGCCAGCAGCTTGGATGGCGCAGGGGATACGCAGTATTTT